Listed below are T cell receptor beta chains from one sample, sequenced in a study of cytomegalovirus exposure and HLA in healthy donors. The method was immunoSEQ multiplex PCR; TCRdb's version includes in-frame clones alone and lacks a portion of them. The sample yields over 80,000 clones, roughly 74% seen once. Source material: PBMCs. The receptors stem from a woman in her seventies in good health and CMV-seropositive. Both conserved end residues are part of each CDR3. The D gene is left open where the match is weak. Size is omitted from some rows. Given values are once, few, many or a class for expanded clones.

TGTGCCAGTAAGCAGGGGCGGAACTATGGCTACACCTTC,CASKQGRNYGYTF,TRBJ1-2,TRBV19,NA,NA
TGTGCCAGTAGTACCGGGGACAGGGGCACAGATACGCAGTATTTT,CASSTGDRGTDTQYF,TRBJ2-3,TRBV19,TRBD1,NA
TGTGCCAGCTCACCCCTCCGGGACAGGGGCCGCACCCTAGCCAAAAACATTCAGTACTTC,CASSPLRDRGRTLAKNIQYF,TRBJ2-4,TRBV18,TRBD1,NA
TGCGCCAGCAGCTGGGGGGATAACGAGCAGTACTTC,CASSWGDNEQYF,TRBJ2-7,TRBV5-1,NA,NA
TGTGCCAGCACCAGGGGGCTAGCGGGGTACGAGCAGTACTTC,CASTRGLAGYEQYF,TRBJ2-7,TRBV6-1,NA,few
TGCGCCAGCAGCCCTTCCTCAACTAATGAAAAACTGTTTTTT,CASSPSSTNEKLFF,TRBJ1-4,TRBV5-1,NA,NA
TGTGCCAGTAGTAACGGACAGGGAAGGAGCAATCAGCCCCAGCATTTT,CASSNGQGRSNQPQHF,TRBJ1-5,TRBV19,TRBD1,NA
TGTGCCTCCAACGGAATCACTCGGGGAAATTCACCCCTCCACTTT,CASNGITRGNSPLHF,TRBJ1-6,TRBV6-5,NA,NA
TGTGCCAGCAGTTACGACACAGGGCCGACTGAAAAACTGTTTTTT,CASSYDTGPTEKLFF,TRBJ1-4,TRBV6-5,NA,NA
TGTGCCAGCAGCGGAGGCAGGGGATACGAGCAGTACTTC,CASSGGRGYEQYF,TRBJ2-7,TRBV7-9,NA,NA
TGTGCCAGCACCACTTTCCGGGACAGTTGGATTCAGTACTTC,CASTTFRDSWIQYF,TRBJ2-4,TRBV28,TRBD1,NA
TGTGCCATCAGTGAGTCGAGCGGGAGGGGCTCCTACGAGCAGTACTTC,CAISESSGRGSYEQYF,TRBJ2-7,TRBV10-3,TRBD2,NA
TGCGCCAGCAGCTTACGGGGGACGGGGCTATTCTCCTACAATGAGCAGTTCTTC,CASSLRGTGLFSYNEQFF,TRBJ2-1,TRBV4-1,NA,NA